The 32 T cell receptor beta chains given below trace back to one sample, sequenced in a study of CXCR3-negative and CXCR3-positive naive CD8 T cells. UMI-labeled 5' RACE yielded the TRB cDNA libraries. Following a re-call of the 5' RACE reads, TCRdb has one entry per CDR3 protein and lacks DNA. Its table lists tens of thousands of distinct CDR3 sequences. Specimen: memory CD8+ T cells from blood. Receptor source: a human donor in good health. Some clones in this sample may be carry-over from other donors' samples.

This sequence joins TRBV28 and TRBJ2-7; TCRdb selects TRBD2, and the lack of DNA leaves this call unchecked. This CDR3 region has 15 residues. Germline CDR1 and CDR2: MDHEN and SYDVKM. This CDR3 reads CASSPAGSFGYEQYF.

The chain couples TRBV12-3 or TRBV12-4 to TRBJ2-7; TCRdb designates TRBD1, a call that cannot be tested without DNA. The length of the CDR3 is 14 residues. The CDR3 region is CASSLDYPTGEQYF.

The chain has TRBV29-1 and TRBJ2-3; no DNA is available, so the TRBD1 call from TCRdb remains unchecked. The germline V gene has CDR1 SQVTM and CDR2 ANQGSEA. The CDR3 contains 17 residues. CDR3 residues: CSVEASPWGYGTDTQYF.

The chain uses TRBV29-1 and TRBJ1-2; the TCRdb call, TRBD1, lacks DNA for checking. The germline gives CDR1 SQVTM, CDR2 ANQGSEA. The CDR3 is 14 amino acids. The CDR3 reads CSVEDYAGGYGYTF.

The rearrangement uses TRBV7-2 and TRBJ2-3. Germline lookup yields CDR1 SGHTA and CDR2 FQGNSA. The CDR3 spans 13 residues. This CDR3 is CASSPYEADTQYF.

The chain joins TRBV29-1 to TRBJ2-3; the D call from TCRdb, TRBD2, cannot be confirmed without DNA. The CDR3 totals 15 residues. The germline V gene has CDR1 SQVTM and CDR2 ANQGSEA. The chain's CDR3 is CSVVTSGGLTDTQYF.

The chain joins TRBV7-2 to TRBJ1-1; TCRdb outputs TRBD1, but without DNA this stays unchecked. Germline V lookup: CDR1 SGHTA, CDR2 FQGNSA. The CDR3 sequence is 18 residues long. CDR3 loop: CASSQTGTASFDNTEAFF.

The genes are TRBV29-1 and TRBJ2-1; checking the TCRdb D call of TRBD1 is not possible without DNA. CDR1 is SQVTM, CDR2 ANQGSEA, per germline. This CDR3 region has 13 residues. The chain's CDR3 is CSVSQSYGGEQFF.

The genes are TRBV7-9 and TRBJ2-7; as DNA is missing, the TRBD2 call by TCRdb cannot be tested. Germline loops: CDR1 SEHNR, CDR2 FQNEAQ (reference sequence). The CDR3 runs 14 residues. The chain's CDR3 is CASSAGRSSYEQYF.

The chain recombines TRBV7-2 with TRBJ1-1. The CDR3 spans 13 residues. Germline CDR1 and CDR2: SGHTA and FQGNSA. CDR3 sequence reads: CASSLGLYTEAFF.

Here the CDR3 reads CASNPGQANIQYF. This rearrangement joins TRBV6-1 to TRBJ2-4; the D call of TRBD1 rests on TCRdb alone, since no DNA is present to check it. Germline-derived CDR1 and CDR2 are MNHNS and SASEGT. CDR3 length: 13 amino acids.

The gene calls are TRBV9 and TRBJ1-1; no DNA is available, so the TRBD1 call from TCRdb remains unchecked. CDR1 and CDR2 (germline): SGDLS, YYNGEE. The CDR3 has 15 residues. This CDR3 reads CASSELGQENTEAFF.

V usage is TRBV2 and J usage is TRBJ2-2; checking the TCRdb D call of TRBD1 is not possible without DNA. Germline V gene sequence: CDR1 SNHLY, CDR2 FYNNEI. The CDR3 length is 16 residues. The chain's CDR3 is CASSEGGASNTGELFF. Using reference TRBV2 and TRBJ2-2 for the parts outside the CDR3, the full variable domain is EPEVTQTPSHQVTQMGQEVILRCVPISNHLYFYWYRQILGQKVEFLVSFYNNEISEKSEIFDDQFSVERPDGSNFTLKIRSTKLEDSAMYFCASSEGGASNTGELFFGEGSRLTVL.

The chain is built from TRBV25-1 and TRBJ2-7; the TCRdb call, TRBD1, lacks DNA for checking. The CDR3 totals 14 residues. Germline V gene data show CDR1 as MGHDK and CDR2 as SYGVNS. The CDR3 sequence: CASCPGTYSYEQYF.

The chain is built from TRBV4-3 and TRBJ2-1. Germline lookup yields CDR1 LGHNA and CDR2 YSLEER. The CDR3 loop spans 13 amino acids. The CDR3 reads CASSHTSYNEQFF.

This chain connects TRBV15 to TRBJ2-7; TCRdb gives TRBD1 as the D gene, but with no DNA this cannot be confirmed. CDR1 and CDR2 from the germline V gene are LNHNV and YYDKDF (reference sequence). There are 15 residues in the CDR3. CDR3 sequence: CATSRGRDSTYEQYF.

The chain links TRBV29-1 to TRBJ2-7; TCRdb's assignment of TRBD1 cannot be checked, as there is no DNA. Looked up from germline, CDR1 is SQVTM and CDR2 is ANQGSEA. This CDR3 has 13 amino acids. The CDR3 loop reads CSVVGGAVYEQYF.

CDR3 amino acids: CASSVGDTEAFF. V gene TRBV9 combines with J gene TRBJ1-1. The CDR3 sequence is 12 residues long. Germline V gene lookup returns CDR1 SGDLS and CDR2 YYNGEE.

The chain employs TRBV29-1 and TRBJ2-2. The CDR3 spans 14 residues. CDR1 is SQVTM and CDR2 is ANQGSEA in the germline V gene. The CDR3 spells CSVVLARNTGELFF.

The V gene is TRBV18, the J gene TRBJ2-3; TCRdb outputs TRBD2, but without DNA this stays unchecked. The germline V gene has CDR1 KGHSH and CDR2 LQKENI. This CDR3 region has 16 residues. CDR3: CASSSLAGELADTQYF.

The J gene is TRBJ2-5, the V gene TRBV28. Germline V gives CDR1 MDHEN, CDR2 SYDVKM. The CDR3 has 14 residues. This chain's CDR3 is CASSFLGWQETQYF.

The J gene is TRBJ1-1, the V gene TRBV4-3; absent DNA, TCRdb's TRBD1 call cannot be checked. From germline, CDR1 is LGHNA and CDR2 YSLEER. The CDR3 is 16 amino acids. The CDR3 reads CASSQEGQGAVTEAFF.

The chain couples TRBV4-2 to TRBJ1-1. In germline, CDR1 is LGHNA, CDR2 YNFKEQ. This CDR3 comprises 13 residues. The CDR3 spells CASSQGRNTEAFF.

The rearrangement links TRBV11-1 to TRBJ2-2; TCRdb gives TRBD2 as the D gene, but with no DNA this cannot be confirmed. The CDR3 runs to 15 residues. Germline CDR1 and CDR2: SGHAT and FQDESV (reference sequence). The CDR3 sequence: CASSPGLAGAGELFF.

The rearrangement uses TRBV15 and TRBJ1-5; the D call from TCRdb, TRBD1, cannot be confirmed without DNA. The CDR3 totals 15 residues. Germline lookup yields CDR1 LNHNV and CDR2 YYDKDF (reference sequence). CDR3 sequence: CATSGDRGRNQPQHF.

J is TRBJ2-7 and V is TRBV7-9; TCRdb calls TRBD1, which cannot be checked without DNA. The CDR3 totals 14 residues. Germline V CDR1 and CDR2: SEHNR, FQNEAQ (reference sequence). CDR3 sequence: CASSFGTVSYEQYF.

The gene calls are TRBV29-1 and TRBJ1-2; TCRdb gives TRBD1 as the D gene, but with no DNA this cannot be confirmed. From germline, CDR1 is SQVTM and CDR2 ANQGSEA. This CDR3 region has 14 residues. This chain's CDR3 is CSVEGGTPGYGYTF.

CDR3 sequence reads: CASSETGYTEAFF. V is TRBV7-3 and J is TRBJ1-1; TCRdb returns TRBD1, unconfirmable since there is no DNA. There are 13 residues in the CDR3. Germline CDR1 and CDR2: SGHTA and FQGTGA.

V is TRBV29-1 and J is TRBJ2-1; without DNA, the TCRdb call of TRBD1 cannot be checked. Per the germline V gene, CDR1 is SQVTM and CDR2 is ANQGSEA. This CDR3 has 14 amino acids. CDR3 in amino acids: CSVRGQGSYNEQFF.

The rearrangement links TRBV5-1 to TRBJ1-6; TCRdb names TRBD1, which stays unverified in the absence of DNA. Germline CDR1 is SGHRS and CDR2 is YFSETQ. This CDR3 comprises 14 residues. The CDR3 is CASSLPGSNSPLHF.

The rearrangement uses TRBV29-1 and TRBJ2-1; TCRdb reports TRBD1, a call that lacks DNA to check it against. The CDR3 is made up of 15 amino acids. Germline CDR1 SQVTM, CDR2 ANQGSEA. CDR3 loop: CSVEGTGSSYNEQFF.

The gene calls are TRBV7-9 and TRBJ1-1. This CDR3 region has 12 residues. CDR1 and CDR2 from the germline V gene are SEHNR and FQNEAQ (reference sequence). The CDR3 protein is CASTIQNTEAFF.